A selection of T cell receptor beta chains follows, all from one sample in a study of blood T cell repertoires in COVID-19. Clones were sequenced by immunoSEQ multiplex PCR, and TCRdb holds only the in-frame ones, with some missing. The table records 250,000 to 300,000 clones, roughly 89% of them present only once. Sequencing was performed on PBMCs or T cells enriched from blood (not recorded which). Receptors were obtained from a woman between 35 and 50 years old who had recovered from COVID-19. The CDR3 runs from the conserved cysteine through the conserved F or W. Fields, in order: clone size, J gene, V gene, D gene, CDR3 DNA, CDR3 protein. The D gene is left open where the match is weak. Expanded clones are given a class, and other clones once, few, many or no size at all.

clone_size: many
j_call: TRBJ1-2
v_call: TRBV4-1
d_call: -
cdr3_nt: TGCGCCAGCAGCCAAGTCCTAACAGGGTTTGTCTACACCTTC
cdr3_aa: CASSQVLTGFVYTF

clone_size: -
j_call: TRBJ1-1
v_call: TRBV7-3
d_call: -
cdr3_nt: TGTGCCAGCAGCACAGGACCGAACACTGAAGCTTTCTTT
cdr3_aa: CASSTGPNTEAFF

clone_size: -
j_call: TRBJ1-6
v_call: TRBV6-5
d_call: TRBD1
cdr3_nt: TGTGCCAGCAGTTACGGGCCAGGGGGCGGTAATTCACCCCTCCACTTT
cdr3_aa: CASSYGPGGGNSPLHF

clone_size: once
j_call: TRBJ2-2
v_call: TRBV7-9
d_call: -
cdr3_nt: TGTGCCAGCAGCTCCCAGTTTACCGGGGAGCTGTTTTTT
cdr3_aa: CASSSQFTGELFF

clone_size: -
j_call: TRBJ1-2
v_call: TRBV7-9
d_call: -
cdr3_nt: TGTGCCAGCAGCTTTCGGTCCTATGGCTACACCTTC
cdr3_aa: CASSFRSYGYTF

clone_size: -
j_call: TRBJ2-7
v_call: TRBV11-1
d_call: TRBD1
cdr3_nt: TGTGCCAGCAGCCGAACAGGGGCCAACGAGCAGTACTTC
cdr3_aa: CASSRTGANEQYF

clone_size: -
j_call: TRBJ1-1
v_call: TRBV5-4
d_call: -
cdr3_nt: TGTGCCAGCAGCCCCCAGGGGAGGGACACTGAAGCTTTCTTT
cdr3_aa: CASSPQGRDTEAFF

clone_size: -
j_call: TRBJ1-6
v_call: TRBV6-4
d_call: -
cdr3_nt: TGTGCCAGCAGTGTAGAACCCACTTCACCCCTCCACTTT
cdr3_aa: CASSVEPTSPLHF

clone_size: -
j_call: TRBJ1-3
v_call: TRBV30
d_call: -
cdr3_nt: TGTGCCTGGAGAGACCCGGGGGAAGGCCGCTCTGGAAACACCATATATTTT
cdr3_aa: CAWRDPGEGRSGNTIYF

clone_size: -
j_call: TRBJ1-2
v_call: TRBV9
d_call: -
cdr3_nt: TGTGCCAGCAGCGTTGCCCCGGAGTTCTGGGGCTACACCTTC
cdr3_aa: CASSVAPEFWGYTF

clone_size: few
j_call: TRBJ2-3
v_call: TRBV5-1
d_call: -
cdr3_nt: TGCGCCAGCAGCTTGGGGTCAACGGGGGTGGATACGCAGTATTTT
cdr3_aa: CASSLGSTGVDTQYF

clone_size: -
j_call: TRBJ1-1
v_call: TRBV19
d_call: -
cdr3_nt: TGTGCCAGTAGTCTGACAGGGAACACTGAAGCTTTCTTT
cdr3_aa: CASSLTGNTEAFF

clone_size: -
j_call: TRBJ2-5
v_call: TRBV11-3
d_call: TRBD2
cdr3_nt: TGTGCCAGCAGCGGACCCGGGACTAGGGGCCGAGAGACCCAGTACTTC
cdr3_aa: CASSGPGTRGRETQYF

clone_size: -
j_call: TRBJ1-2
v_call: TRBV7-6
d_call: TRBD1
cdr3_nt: TGTGCCAGCAGCTTTCGACAGGGAGCAAACTATGGCTACACCTTC
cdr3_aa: CASSFRQGANYGYTF

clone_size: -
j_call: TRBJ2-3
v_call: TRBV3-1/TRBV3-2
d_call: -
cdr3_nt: TGTGCCAGCAGCCCTCGGCGGGCAGCCCGCGAGAGCACAGATACGCAGTATTTT
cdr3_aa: CASSPRRAARESTDTQYF

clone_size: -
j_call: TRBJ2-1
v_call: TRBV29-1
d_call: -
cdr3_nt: TGCAGCGTGCCCTGGACAGACAATGAGCAGTTCTTC
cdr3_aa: CSVPWTDNEQFF

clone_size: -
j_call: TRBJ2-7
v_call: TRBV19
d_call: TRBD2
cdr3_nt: TGTGCCAGTACAGGACTAGCGGGAGTCGAGCAGTACTTC
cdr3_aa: CASTGLAGVEQYF

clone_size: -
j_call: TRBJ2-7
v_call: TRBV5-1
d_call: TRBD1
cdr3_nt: TGCGCCAGCAAGATTAGGGACAGGGAATCATACGAGCAGTACTTC
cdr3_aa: CASKIRDRESYEQYF

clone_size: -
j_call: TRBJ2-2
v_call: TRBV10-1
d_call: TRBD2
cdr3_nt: TGCGCCAGCAGCGCCGCGGGGGGGACCGGGGAGCTGTTTTTT
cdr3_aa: CASSAAGGTGELFF

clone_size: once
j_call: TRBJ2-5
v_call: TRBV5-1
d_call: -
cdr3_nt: TGCGCCAGCAGCTCGCGACAGACCCAAGAGACCCAGTACTTC
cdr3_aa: CASSSRQTQETQYF

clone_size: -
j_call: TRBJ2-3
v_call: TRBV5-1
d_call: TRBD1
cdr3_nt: TGCGCCAGCAGCTTGCGCGGGACAGGGGAGACAGATACGCAGTATTTT
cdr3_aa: CASSLRGTGETDTQYF

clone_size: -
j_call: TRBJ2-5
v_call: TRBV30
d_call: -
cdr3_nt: TGTGCCTGGAGGACCCTCGGGGGAGTACGTAGGGAGACCCAGTACTTC
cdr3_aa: CAWRTLGGVRRETQYF

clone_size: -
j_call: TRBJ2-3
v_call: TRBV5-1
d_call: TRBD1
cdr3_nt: TGCGCCAGCAGCTTGGGTATCGACAGGGGGACAGATACGCAGTATTTT
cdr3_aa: CASSLGIDRGTDTQYF

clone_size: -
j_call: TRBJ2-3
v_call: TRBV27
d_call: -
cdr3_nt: TGTGCCAGCAGTTCCGTAGTTGTGCCCACAGATACGCAGTATTTT
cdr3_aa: CASSSVVVPTDTQYF

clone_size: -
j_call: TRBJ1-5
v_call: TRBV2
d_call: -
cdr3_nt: TGTGCCAGCGGTGCAGGCCGGAATCAGCCCCAGCATTTT
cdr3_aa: CASGAGRNQPQHF

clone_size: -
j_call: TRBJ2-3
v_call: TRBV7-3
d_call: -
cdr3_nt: TGTGCCAGCAGCTTAGAGAGCACAGATACGCAGTATTTT
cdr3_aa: CASSLESTDTQYF

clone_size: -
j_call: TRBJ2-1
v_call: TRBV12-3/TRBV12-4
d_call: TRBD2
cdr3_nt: TGTGCCAGCAGTAGCGGGGGGGCTAATGAGCAGTTCTTC
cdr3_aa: CASSSGGANEQFF

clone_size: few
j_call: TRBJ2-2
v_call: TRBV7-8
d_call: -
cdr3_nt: TGTGCCAGCAGGACCACCGGGACAAAGAACACCGGGGAGCTGTTTTTT
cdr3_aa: CASRTTGTKNTGELFF

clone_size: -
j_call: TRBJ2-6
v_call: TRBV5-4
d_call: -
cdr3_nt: TGTGCCAGCAGCCTAGGACAGTACTCTGGGGCCAACGTCCTGACTTTC
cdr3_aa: CASSLGQYSGANVLTF

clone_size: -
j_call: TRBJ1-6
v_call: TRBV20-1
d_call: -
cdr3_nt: TGCAGTGCTAGTACCGGGAGTAATTCACCCCTCCACTTT
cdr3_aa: CSASTGSNSPLHF

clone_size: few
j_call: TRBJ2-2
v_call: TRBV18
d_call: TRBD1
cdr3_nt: TGTGCCAGCTCATCCAGACAGGGTGGGACCGGGGAGCTGTTTTTT
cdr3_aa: CASSSRQGGTGELFF

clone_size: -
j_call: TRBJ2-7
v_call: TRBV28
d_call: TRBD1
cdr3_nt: TGTGCCAGCAGTTTAGGGGGGACAGGGGGTGTTCGCGAGCAGTACTTC
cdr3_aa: CASSLGGTGGVREQYF

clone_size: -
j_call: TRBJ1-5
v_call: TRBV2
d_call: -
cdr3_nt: TGTGCCAGTCAACTGGACAGACACACCAATCAGCCCCAGCATTTT
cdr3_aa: CASQLDRHTNQPQHF

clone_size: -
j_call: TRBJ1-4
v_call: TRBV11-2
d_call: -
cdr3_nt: TGTGCCAGCAGCTCGAAGGGACAACTTCCCTATAATGAAAAACTGTTTTTT
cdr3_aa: CASSSKGQLPYNEKLFF

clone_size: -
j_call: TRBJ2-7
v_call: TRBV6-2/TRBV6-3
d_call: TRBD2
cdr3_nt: TGTGCCAGCAGTGATGCCCGGGAGGGCCCAGCCTACGAGCAGTACTTC
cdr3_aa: CASSDAREGPAYEQYF

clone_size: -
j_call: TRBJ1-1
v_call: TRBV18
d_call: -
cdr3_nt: TGTGCCAGCTCACCCGGGGTAGTCCAGACTGAAGCTTTCTTT
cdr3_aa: CASSPGVVQTEAFF

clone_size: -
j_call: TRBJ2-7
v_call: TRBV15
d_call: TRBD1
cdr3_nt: TGTGCCACCAGCAGAGTGCAGGGGGCCCACGAGCAGTACTTC
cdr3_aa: CATSRVQGAHEQYF

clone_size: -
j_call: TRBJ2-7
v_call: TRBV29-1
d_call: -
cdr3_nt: TGCAGCGTTTTGGGGCTCTACTACGAGCAGTACTTC
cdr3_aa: CSVLGLYYEQYF

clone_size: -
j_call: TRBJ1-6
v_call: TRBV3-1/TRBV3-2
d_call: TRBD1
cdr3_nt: TGTGCCAGCAGCCAGAACAGGGGGCTTGATTCACCCCTCCACTTT
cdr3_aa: CASSQNRGLDSPLHF

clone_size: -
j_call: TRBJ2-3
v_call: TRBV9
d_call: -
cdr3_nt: TGTGCCAGCAGCGTATTTCTCGAGCGTTCCACAGATACGCAGTATTTT
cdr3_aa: CASSVFLERSTDTQYF

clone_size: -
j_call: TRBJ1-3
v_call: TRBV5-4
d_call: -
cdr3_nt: TGTGCCAGCAGCTCGGGGCGGGGCACCATATATTTT
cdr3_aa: CASSSGRGTIYF

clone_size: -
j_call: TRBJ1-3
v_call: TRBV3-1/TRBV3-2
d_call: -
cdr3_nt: TGTGCCAGCAGCCCTCGACCTAGCTCTGGAAACACCATATATTTT
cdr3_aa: CASSPRPSSGNTIYF

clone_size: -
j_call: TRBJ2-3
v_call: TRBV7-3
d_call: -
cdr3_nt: TGTGCCAGCAGCCCCACCGGGGGCGGGGGAAGCACAGATACGCAGTATTTT
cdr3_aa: CASSPTGGGGSTDTQYF

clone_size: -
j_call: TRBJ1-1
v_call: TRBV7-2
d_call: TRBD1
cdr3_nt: TGTGCCAGCAGCCCGAGGGCGGCAGGGGGAAGGAACACTGAAGCTTTCTTT
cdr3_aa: CASSPRAAGGRNTEAFF

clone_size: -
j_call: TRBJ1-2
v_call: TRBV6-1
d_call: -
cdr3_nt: TGTGCCAGCAGTGAAGCGCCAGAGGCCTCCTATGGCTACACCTTC
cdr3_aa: CASSEAPEASYGYTF

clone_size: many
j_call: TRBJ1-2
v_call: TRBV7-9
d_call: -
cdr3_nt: TGTGCCAGCAGCTTAGTGTCTCAGGGGAATGGCTACACCTTC
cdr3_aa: CASSLVSQGNGYTF

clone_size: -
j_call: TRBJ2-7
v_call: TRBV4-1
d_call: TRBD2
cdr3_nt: TGCGCCAGCAGCCCACGGGCCGGGCTGCTAGCGGACTCCTACGAGCAGTACTTC
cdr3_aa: CASSPRAGLLADSYEQYF

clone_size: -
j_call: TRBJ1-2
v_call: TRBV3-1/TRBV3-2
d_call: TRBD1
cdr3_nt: TGTGCCAGCAGCCAAGAGACAGGGAAGATTATCGGCTATGGCTACACCTTC
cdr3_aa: CASSQETGKIIGYGYTF

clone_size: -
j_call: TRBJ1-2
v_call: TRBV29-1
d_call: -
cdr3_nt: TGCAGCGTTGCCGAGGGACAATATGGCTACACCTTC
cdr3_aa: CSVAEGQYGYTF

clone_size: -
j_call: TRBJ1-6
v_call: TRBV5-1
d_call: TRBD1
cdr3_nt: TGCGCCAGCAGCTTGGGACAGGGGGTATCATCACCCCTCCACTTT
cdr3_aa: CASSLGQGVSSPLHF

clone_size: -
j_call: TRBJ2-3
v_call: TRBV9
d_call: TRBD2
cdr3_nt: TGTGCCAGCAGCTCGACCGATATAGCGGGGGGCACAGATACGCAGTATTTT
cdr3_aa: CASSSTDIAGGTDTQYF

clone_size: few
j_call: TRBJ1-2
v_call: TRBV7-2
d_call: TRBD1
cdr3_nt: TGTGCCAGCAGCTTGGGGACAGGGGGTGGCTACACCTTC
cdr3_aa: CASSLGTGGGYTF

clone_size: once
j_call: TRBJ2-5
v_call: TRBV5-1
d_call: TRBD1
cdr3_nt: TGCGCCAGCAGCCCGGGGACAGGGGCCGAGACCCAGTACTTC
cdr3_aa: CASSPGTGAETQYF

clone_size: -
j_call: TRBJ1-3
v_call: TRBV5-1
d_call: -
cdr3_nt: TGCGCCAGCAGCTTGACAGGGCCTGTAGATTCCTCTGGAAACACCATATATTTT
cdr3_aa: CASSLTGPVDSSGNTIYF

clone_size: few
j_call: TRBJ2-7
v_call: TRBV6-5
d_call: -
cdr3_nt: TGTGCCAGCAGCGGTCTGAGCTCCTACGAGCAGTACTTC
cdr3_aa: CASSGLSSYEQYF

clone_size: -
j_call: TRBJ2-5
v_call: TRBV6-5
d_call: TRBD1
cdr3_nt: TGTGCCAGCCACGCCAACAGGGGCCGGGAGACCCAGTACTTC
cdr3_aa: CASHANRGRETQYF

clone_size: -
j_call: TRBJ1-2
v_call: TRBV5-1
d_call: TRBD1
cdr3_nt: TGCGCCAGCAGGTCAGAGCTCATAGACAGGGACGGCTACACCTTC
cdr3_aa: CASRSELIDRDGYTF